Below are 4 T cell receptor beta chains sequenced from a single sample in a study of cytomegalovirus exposure and HLA in healthy donors. The primer mix had 60 Vbeta and 13 Jbeta primers. Profiled with immunoSEQ multiplex PCR; TCRdb holds only in-frame clones, not every one. The data show approximately 110,000 clones, with approximately 71% seen just once and under 9.5% held by the top ten. Sequenced sample: PBMCs. The source is a man in his forties in good health and CMV-seronegative.

This chain's CDR3 is CASSQKGFGPQHF. The CDR3 DNA reads as TGTGCCAGCAGCCAAAAGGGGTTTGGGCCCCAGCATTTT. This chain connects TRBV28 to TRBJ1-5, with a possible D match to TRBD1 (5 bases). The germline V and J ends were trimmed by 6 bases and 9 bases, with 15 bases remaining between them. Germline assignment: CDR1 MDHEN and CDR2 SYDVKM. The CDR3 runs to 13 residues.

The chain is built from TRBV5-5 and TRBJ1-4; 8 positions agree with TRBD1. The CDR3 has 16 amino acids. Losses at the gene ends were 0 bases for V and 0 bases for J; bases not matched to a gene: 1. Germline CDR1 reads SGHKS; CDR2 reads YYEKEE (reference sequence). The CDR3: CASSLEGQATNEKLFF. For the CDR3, the DNA is TGTGCCAGCAGCTTGGAGGGACAGGCAACTAATGAAAAACTGTTTTTT. The complete variable domain, with remaining parts taken from reference TRBV5-5 and TRBJ1-4, reads DAGVTQSPTHLIKTRGQQVTLRCSPISGHKSVSWYQQVLGQGPQFIFQYYEKEERGRGNFPDRFSARQFPNYSSELNVNALLLGDSALYLCASSLEGQATNEKLFFGSGTQLSVL.

A single count supports this clone. The chain combines TRBV7-8 with TRBJ2-5, with 11 bases fitting TRBD2. Germline loops: CDR1 SGHVS, CDR2 FQNEAQ. The V segment lost 5 bases and the J segment 1 base; nucleotides outside the gene matches: 3. This CDR3 comprises 15 residues. The CDR3 is CASSKLAGVQETQYF. The CDR3 DNA is TGTGCCAGCAGCAAACTAGCGGGGGTCCAAGAGACCCAGTACTTC.

This clone appeared a single time. This sequence joins TRBV21-1 and TRBJ1-5. TRBV21-1 is a pseudogene. The CDR3 has 16 amino acids. The CDR3 loop reads CASSKGGGYSNQPQHF. The CDR3 nucleotides are TGTGCCAGCAGCAAAGGCGGGGGTTATAGCAATCAGCCCCAGCATTTT.